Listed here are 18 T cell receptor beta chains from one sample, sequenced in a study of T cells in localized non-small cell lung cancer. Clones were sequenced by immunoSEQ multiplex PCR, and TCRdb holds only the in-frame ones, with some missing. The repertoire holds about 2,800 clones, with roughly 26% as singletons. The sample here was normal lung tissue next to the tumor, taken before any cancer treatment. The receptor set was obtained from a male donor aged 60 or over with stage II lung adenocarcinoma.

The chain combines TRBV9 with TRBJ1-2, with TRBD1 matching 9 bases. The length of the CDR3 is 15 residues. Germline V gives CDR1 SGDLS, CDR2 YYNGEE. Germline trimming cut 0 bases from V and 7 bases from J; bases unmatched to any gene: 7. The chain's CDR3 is CASSVEGQGTSGYTF. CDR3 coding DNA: TGTGCCAGCAGCGTAGAGGGACAGGGTACCTCTGGCTACACCTTC.

This chain's CDR3 is CASTLMGGDGYTF. The DNA of the CDR3 is TGTGCCAGTACTCTAATGGGGGGAGATGGCTACACCTTC. The rearrangement joins TRBV19 to TRBJ1-2; a weak D match, TRBD1 (5 bases). The CDR3 covers 13 residues. CDR1 and CDR2 (germline): LNHDA, SQIVND (reference sequence). V gave up 7 bases and J gave up 6 bases, with 15 bases separating them.

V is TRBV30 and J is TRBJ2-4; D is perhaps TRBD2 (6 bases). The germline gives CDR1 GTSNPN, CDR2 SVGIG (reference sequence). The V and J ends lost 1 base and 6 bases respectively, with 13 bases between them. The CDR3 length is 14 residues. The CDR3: CAWSASGWGNIQYF. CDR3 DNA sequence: TGTGCCTGGAGTGCGAGCGGGTGGGGAAACATTCAGTACTTC. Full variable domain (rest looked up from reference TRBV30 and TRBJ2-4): SQTIHQWPATLVQPVGSPLSLECTVEGTSNPNLYWYRQAAGRGLQLLFYSVGIGQISSEVPQNLSASRPQDRQFILSSKKLLLSDSGFYLCAWSASGWGNIQYFGAGTRLSVL.

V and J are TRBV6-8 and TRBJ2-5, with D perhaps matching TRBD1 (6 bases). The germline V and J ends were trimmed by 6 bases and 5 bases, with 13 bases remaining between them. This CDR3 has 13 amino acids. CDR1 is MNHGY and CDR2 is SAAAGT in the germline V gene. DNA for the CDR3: TGTGCCAGCAGGCAACAGGGACGGGAGACCCAGTACTTC. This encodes CASRQQGRETQYF.

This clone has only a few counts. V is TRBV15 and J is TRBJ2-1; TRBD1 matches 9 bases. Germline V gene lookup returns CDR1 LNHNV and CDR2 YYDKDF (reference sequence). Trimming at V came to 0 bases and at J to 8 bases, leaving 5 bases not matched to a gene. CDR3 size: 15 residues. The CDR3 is CATSREGTGLYEQFF. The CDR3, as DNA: TGTGCCACCAGCAGAGAGGGGACAGGGTTATATGAGCAGTTCTTC.

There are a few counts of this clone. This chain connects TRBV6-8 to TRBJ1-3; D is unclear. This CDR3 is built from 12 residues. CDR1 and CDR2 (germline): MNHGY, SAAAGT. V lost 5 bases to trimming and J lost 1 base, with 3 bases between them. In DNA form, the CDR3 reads TGTGCCAGCAGTGAGTCTGGAAACACCATATATTTT. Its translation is CASSESGNTIYF.

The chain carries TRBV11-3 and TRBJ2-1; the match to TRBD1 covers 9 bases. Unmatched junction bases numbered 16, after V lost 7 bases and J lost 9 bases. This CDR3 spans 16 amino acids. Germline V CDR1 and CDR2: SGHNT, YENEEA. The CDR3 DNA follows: TGTGCCAGCATCCTACAACCGGGACAGGGTTATACTGAGCAGTTCTTC. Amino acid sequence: CASILQPGQGYTEQFF. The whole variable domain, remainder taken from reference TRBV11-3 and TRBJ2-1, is EAGVVQSPRYKIIEKKQPVAFWCNPISGHNTLYWYLQNLGQGPELLIRYENEEAVDDSQLPKDRFSAERLKGVDSTLKIQPAELGDSAVYLCASILQPGQGYTEQFFGPGTRLTVL.

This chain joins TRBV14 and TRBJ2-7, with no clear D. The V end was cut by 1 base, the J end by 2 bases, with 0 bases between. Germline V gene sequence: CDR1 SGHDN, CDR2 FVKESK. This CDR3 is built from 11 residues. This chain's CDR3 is CASSQAYEQYF. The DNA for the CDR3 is TGTGCCAGCAGCCAAGCCTACGAGCAGTACTTC.

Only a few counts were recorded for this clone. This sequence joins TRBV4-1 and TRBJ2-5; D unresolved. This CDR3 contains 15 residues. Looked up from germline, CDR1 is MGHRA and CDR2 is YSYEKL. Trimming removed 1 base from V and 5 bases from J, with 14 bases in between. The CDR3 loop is CASSQAPGPGETQYF. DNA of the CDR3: TGCGCCAGCAGCCAAGCGCCCGGGCCCGGGGAGACCCAGTACTTC.

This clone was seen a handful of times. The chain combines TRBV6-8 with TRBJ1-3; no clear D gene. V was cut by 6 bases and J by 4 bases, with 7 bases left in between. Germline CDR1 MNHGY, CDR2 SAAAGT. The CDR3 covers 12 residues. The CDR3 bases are TGTGCCAGCAGGAACCAAGGAAACACCATATATTTT. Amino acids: CASRNQGNTIYF.

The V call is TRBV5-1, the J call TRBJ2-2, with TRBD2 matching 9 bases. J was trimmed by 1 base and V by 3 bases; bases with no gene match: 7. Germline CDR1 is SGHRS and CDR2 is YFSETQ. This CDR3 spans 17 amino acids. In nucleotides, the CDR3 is TGCGCCAGCAGCTCCCTACCTAGCGGGGAGAACACCGGGGAGCTGTTTTTT. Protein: CASSSLPSGENTGELFF.

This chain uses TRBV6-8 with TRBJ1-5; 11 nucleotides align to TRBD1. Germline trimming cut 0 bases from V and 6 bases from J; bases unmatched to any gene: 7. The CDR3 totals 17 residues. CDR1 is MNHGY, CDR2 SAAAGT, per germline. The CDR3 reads CASSYSGQGASRQPQHF. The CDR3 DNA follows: TGTGCCAGCAGTTACTCCGGACAGGGGGCATCGCGTCAGCCCCAGCATTTT.

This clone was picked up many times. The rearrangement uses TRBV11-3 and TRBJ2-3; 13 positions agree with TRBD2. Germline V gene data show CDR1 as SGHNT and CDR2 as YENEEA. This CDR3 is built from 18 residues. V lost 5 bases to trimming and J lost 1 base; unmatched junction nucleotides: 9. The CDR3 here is CASSQIIGLAGGTDTQYF. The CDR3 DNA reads TGTGCCAGCAGCCAGATTATCGGACTAGCGGGAGGCACAGATACGCAGTATTTT.

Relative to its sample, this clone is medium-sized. CDR3 protein: CASSLITLEGQGGGYTF. In DNA, the CDR3 is TGTGCCAGCAGCTTAATAACACTTGAGGGACAGGGAGGTGGCTACACCTTC. The chain uses TRBV11-3 and TRBJ1-2; TRBD1 matches 9 bases. Germline V gene data show CDR1 as SGHNT and CDR2 as YENEEA. V dropped 2 bases and J dropped 7; count of bases not matched to a gene: 14. The CDR3 is 17 residues long.

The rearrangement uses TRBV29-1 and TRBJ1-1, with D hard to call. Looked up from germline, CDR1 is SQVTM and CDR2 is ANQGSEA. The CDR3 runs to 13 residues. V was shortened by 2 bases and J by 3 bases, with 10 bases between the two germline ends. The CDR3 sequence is CSVEKRPYTEAFF. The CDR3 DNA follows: TGCAGCGTTGAAAAAAGGCCATACACTGAAGCTTTCTTT.

The CDR3 protein is CASSTPSGTQYF. CDR3 DNA: TGTGCCAGTAGTACCCCTAGCGGTACGCAGTATTTT. The chain combines TRBV19 with TRBJ2-3, with TRBD2 matching 7 bases. The trim removed 4 bases at V and 8 bases at J, leaving 3 bases unmatched. CDR1 LNHDA and CDR2 SQIVND come from the germline V gene (reference sequence). This CDR3 spans 12 amino acids.

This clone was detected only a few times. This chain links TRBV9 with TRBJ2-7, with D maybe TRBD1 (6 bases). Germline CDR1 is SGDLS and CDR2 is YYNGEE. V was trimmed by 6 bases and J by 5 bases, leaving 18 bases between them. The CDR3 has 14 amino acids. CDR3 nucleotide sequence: TGTGCCAGCACTAGAGGGGGACCATCCGACGAGCAGTACTTC. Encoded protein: CASTRGGPSDEQYF.

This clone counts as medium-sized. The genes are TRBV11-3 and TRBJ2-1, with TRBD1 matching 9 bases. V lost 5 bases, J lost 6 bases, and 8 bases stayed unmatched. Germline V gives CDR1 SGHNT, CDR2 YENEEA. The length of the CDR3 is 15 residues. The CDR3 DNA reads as TGTGCCAGCAGCCGGGACAGGGCCTATCGCAATGAGCAGTTCTTC. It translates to CASSRDRAYRNEQFF.